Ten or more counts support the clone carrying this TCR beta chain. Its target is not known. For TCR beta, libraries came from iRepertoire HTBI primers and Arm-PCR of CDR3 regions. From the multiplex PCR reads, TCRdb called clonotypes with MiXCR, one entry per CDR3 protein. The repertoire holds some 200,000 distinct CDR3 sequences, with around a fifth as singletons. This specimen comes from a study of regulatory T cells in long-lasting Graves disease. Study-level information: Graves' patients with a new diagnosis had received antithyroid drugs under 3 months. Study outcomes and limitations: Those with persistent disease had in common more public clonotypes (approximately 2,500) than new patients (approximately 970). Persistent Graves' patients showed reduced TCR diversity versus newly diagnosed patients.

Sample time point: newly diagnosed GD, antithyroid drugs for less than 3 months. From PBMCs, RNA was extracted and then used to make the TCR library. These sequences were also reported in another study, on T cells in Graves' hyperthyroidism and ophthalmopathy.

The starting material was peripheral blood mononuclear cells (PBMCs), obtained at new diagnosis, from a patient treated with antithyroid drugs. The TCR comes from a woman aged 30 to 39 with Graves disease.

CDR3 loop: CASSIGTHSPLHF. The CDR3 DNA reads as TGTGCCAGTAGTATAGGGACACATTCACCCCTCCACTTT. The chain recombines TRBV19 with TRBJ1-6, with D possibly TRBD1 on 5 matching bases. The CDR3 loop spans 13 amino acids. Trimming stripped 1 base from V and 8 bases from J, with 6 bases between. The germline V gene has CDR1 LNHDA and CDR2 SQIVND (reference sequence).